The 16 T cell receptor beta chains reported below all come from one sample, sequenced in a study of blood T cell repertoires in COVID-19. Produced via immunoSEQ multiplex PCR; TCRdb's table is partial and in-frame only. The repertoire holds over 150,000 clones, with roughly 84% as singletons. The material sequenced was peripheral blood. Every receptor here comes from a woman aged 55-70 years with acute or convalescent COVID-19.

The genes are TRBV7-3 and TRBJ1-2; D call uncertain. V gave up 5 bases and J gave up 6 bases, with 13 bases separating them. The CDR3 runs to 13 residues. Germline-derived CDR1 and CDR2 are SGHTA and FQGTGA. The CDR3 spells CASSGLTEDGYTF. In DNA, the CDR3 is TGTGCCAGCAGCGGACTGACGGAGGATGGCTACACCTTC.

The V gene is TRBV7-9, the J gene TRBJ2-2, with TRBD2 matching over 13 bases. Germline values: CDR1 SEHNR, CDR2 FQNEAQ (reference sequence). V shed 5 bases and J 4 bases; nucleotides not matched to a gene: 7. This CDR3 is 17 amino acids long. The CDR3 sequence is CASSPRTSGGPTGELFF. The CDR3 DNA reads TGTGCCAGCAGCCCCCGGACTAGCGGGGGCCCCACCGGGGAGCTGTTTTTT.

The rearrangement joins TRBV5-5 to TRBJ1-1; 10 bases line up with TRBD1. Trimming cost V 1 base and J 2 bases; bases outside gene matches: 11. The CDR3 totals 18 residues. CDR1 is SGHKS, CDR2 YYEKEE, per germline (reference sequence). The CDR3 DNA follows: TGTGCCAGCAGCTTGTGGGACAGGGGCAGTAGGGGAAACACTGAAGCTTTCTTT. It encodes CASSLWDRGSRGNTEAFF.

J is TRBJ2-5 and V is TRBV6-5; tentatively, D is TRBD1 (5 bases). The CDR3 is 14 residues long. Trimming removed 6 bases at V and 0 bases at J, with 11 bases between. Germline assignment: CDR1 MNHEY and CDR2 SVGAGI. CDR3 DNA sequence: TGTGCCAGCAGACCAGGGCTGGACCAAGAGACCCAGTACTTC. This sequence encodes CASRPGLDQETQYF.

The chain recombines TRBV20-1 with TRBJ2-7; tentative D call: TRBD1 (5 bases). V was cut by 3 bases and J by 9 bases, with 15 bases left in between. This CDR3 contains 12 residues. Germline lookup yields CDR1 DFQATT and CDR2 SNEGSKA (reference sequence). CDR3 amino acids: CSASSQGGSQYF. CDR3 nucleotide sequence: TGCAGTGCTAGTTCCCAGGGCGGTTCGCAGTACTTC.

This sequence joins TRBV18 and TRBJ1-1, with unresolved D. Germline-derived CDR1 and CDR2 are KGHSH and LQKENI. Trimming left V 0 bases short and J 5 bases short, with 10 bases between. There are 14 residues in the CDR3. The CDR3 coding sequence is TGTGCCAGCTCACCACCGTCCCGAGGGACTGAAGCTTTCTTT. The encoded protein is CASSPPSRGTEAFF.

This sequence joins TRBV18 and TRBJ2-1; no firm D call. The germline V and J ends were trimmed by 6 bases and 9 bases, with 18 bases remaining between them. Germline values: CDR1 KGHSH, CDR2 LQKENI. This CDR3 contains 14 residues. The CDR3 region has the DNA TGTGCCAGCTCGGCTGTTCCCATGAATATTGAGCAGTTCTTC. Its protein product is CASSAVPMNIEQFF.

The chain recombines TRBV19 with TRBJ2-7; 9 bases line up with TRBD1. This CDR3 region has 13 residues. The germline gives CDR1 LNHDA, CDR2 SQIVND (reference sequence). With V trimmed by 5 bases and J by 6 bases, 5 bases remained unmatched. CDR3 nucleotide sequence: TGTGCCAGTAGTCCTGGACAGGGGCCCGAGCAGTACTTC. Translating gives CASSPGQGPEQYF.

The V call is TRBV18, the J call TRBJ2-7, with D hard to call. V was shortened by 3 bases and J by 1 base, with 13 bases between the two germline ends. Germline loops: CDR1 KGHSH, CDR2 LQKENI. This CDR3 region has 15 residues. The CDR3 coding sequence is TGTGCCAGCTCACCCCCAGAGGTCCTTTCCTACGAGCAGTACTTC. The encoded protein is CASSPPEVLSYEQYF.

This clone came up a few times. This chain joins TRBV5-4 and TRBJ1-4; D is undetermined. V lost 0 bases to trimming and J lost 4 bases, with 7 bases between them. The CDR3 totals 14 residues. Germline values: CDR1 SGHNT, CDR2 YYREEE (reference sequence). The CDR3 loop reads CASSLDGLNEKLFF. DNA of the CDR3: TGTGCCAGCAGCTTGGACGGACTTAATGAAAAACTGTTTTTT.

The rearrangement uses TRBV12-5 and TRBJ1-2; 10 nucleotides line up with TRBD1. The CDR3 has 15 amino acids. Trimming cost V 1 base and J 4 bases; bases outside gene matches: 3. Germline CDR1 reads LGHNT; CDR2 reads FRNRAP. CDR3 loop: CASGLGQGAVYGYTF. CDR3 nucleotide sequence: TGTGCTAGTGGTTTGGGACAGGGGGCAGTCTATGGCTACACCTTC.

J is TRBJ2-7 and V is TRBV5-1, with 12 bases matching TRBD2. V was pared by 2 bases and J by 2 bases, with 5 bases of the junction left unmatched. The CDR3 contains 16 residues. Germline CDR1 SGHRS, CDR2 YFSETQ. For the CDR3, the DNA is TGCGCCAGCAGCTTACGTCCTAGCGGGGGGGCCTACGAGCAGTACTTC. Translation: CASSLRPSGGAYEQYF.

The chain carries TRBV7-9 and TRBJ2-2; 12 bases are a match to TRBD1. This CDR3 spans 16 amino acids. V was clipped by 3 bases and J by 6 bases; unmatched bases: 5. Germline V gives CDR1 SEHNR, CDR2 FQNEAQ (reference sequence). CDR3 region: CASSFPGTGGSGELFF. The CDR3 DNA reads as TGTGCCAGCAGCTTCCCCGGGACAGGGGGCTCCGGGGAGCTGTTTTTT.

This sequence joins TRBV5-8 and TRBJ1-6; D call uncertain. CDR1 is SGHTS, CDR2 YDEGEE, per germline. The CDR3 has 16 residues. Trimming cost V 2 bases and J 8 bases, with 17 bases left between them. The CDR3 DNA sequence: TGTGCCAGCAGCTTCGCCCCCTATAGCCTTGATTCACCCCTCCACTTT. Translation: CASSFAPYSLDSPLHF.

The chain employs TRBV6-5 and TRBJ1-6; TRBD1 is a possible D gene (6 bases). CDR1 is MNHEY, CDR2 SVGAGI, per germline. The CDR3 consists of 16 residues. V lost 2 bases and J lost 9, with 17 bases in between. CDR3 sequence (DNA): TGTGCCAGCAGTTACCCCCTGGGGGCAGGGGTTTCACCCCTCCACTTT. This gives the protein CASSYPLGAGVSPLHF.

CDR3 amino acids: CASTSSAHTTDTQYF. DNA for the CDR3: TGTGCCAGCACCTCGTCCGCCCACACCACAGATACGCAGTATTTT. This sequence joins TRBV9 and TRBJ2-3; D remains unclear. Germline CDR1 SGDLS, CDR2 YYNGEE. CDR3 length: 15 amino acids. Trimming left V 6 bases short and J 2 bases short, with 16 bases between. Combining the CDR3 with reference TRBV9 and TRBJ2-3 gives the whole variable domain DSGVTQTPKHLITATGQRVTLRCSPRSGDLSVYWYQQSLDQGLQFLIQYYNGEERAKGNILERFSAQQFPDLHSELNLSSLELGDSALYFCASTSSAHTTDTQYFGPGTRLTVL.